A few counts support the clone carrying this TCR beta chain. Antigen: not known. Before any sequencing was done, the ViraFEST assay used viral peptide pools to expand antigen-specific CD4+ T cells. Between days 9 and 10 of culture, CD4+ T cells were separated out. The entry originates in a study of vaccination effects on CD4 cells after COVID-19. Germline CDR1 reads KGHSH; CDR2 reads LQKENI. The CDR3 has 17 amino acids. V shed 3 bases, J shed 7 bases, and the junction held 12 bases outside the gene matches. Broader study findings: Just 1 of 255 vaccine-induced clones in healthy recipients was cross-reactive.

Measured with immunoSEQ multiplex PCR; TCRdb has only the in-frame clones, and not every one. The sample shows about 60,000 clones, roughly 79% of them seen only once. Sequencing used CD4+ T cells from PBMCs cultured with HCoV-229E spike peptides, obtained before COVID-19 vaccination. The chain couples TRBV18 to TRBJ1-6; TRBD1 matches at 7 bases. The receptor was derived from a human donor who received a COVID-19 vaccine. The CDR3: CASSPLSPGQTNSPLHF. Here the CDR3 DNA reads TGTGCCAGCTCACCGCTATCGCCGGGACAGACCAATTCACCCCTCCACTTT. Variable domain in full (rest from reference TRBV18 and TRBJ1-6): NAGVMQNPRHLVRRRGQEARLRCSPMKGHSHVYWYRQLPEEGLKFMVYLQKENIIDESGMPKERFSAEFPKEGPSILRIQQVVRGDSAAYFCASSPLSPGQTNSPLHFGNGTRLTVT.